This TCR beta chain was sequenced for a study of cytomegalovirus exposure and HLA in healthy donors. For the study at large: Previous work identified roughly 110 million unique TCR beta sequences from around 180 million T cells.

The CDR3 spans 17 residues. Use of 60 Vbeta and 13 Jbeta primers characterized the PCR. Study processing details: Later, an analysis found about 80 million unique TCR beta chains, and roughly 9.9 million of these were shared. The data were produced by immunoSEQ multiplex PCR, yet TCRdb's version contains in-frame clones alone and is incomplete. Clone size and the V and J calls come from that table; the DNA yielded D and trimming. This sample has about 150,000 clones, with under 90% found just once. The clonotype originates from a man aged 18 to 29 in good health and CMV-seronegative. The sequenced sample consisted of PBMCs. This sequence joins TRBV21-1 and TRBJ2-3; the table's D gene call, TRBD2, was not cross checked with the DNA. TRBV21-1 is marked as a pseudogene. The CDR3 region is CASSKGGGGAITDTQYF. The CDR3 DNA reads as TGTGCCAGCAGCAAAGGGGGGGGTGGGGCCATCACAGATACGCAGTATTTT.